The 27 T cell receptor beta chains below all came from one sample that was sequenced in a study of shared clonotypes between healthy human individuals. Generated by immunoSEQ multiplex PCR, the TCRdb table keeps only in-frame clones and is missing some. The sample includes almost 750,000 clones, 55% to 75% of them seen just once. The sequencing input was memory CD4+ T cells sorted from blood. Subset meaning: CD45RA-negative fraction. These receptors originate from a woman aged 30 to 39 in good health.

V gene TRBV11-2 combines with J gene TRBJ2-2; 8 nucleotides line up with TRBD1. V lost 6 bases, J lost 1 base, and 7 bases stayed unmatched. The CDR3 has 16 residues. From germline, CDR1 is SGHAT and CDR2 FQNNGV. The CDR3 is CASRPGQGMNTGELFF. The CDR3 DNA follows: TGTGCCAGCAGACCCGGACAGGGTATGAACACCGGGGAGCTGTTTTTT. Using reference TRBV11-2 and TRBJ2-2 for the parts outside the CDR3, the full variable domain is EAGVAQSPRYKIIEKRQSVAFWCNPISGHATLYWYQQILGQGPKLLIQFQNNGVVDDSQLPKDRFSAERLKGVDSTLKIQPAKLEDSAVYLCASRPGQGMNTGELFFGEGSRLTVL.

The chain uses TRBV18 and TRBJ1-2; D is undetermined. V lost 2 bases and J 8 bases, leaving 12 bases between the germline ends. The CDR3 is 13 residues long. Germline V lookup: CDR1 KGHSH, CDR2 LQKENI. The CDR3 reads CASSPGLGEGYTF. CDR3 nucleotides: TGTGCCAGCTCACCAGGACTCGGCGAGGGCTACACCTTC.

The chain employs TRBV7-9 and TRBJ2-7, with 11 bases that match TRBD1. The ends lost 3 bases at V and 7 bases at J; junction bases unmatched: 8. This CDR3 has 15 residues. Germline V gene sequence: CDR1 SEHNR, CDR2 FQNEAQ (reference sequence). The CDR3 region has the DNA TGTGCCAGCAGCTTTCTCGGACAGGGGGCGGATGAGCAGTACTTC. Protein sequence: CASSFLGQGADEQYF.

This clone appeared once. The chain recombines TRBV18 with TRBJ2-7; D not resolved. The V gene's germline CDR1 is KGHSH and CDR2 LQKENI. This CDR3 comprises 14 residues. Trimming removed 6 bases from V and 5 bases from J, with 17 bases in between. The CDR3 here is CASSSDGPRNEQYF. DNA for the CDR3: TGTGCCAGCTCCTCGGACGGACCAAGGAACGAGCAGTACTTC.

The V gene is TRBV7-2, the J gene TRBJ2-1; possibly TRBD2 for D (6 bases). From germline, CDR1 is SGHTA and CDR2 FQGNSA. Trimming pared 1 base from V and 6 bases from J, leaving 13 bases between. This CDR3 comprises 15 residues. CDR3 sequence: CASSLVRDGTNEQFF. The CDR3 nucleotides are TGTGCCAGCAGCTTAGTGCGGGACGGGACCAATGAGCAGTTCTTC.

The V gene is TRBV9, the J gene TRBJ2-7; 7 nucleotides match TRBD2. CDR1 and CDR2 (germline): SGDLS, YYNGEE. The CDR3 runs 14 residues. The J segment lost 3 bases and the V segment lost 4 bases, leaving 7 bases of the junction unmatched. CDR3 sequence (DNA): TGTGCCAGCAGCCAAGGGGCTAGCGGCTACGAGCAGTACTTC. As protein: CASSQGASGYEQYF.

This sequence joins TRBV29-1 and TRBJ2-2; D gene ambiguous. The CDR3 totals 14 residues. Germline V CDR1 and CDR2: SQVTM, ANQGSEA. Trimming pared 4 bases from V and 0 bases from J, leaving 9 bases between. CDR3 protein: CSVGGAANTGELFF. CDR3 nucleotides: TGCAGCGTTGGCGGTGCAGCGAACACCGGGGAGCTGTTTTTT.

The chain uses TRBV5-4 and TRBJ2-1, with 8 nucleotides matching TRBD1. CDR3 length: 15 amino acids. The junction had 6 bases not matched to a gene; V was cut back by 4 bases and J by 3 bases. The germline V gene has CDR1 SGHNT and CDR2 YYREEE (reference sequence). CDR3 sequence reads: CASSPGGNIYNEQFF. The CDR3 DNA reads TGTGCCAGCAGCCCAGGGGGCAACATCTACAATGAGCAGTTCTTC. Full variable domain (missing parts from reference TRBV5-4 and TRBJ2-1): ETGVTQSPTHLIKTRGQQVTLRCSSQSGHNTVSWYQQALGQGPQFIFQYYREEENGRGNFPPRFSGLQFPNYSSELNVNALELDDSALYLCASSPGGNIYNEQFFGPGTRLTVL.

This sequence joins TRBV6-5 and TRBJ1-5; 9 nucleotides match TRBD1. Germline V gene sequence: CDR1 MNHEY, CDR2 SVGAGI. This CDR3 comprises 14 residues. Trimming removed 6 bases from V and 5 bases from J; junction bases left unmatched: 5. The CDR3 coding sequence is TGTGCCAGCAGAAAAGGACAGGGGCATCAGCCCCAGCATTTT. Translated, it gives CASRKGQGHQPQHF.

The rearrangement links TRBV19 to TRBJ2-1; 12 nucleotides match TRBD2. Trimming cost V 8 bases and J 1 base; bases outside gene matches: 3. The CDR3 is 15 residues long. Germline lookup yields CDR1 LNHDA and CDR2 SQIVND (reference sequence). In nucleotides, the CDR3 is TGTGCCAGTGAACTAGCGGGAGGATCCTACAATGAGCAGTTCTTC. Encoded protein: CASELAGGSYNEQFF.

The chain has TRBV27 and TRBJ2-7; 9 nucleotides line up with TRBD2. The V and J ends lost 6 bases and 4 bases, in that order; junction bases with no gene match: 10. The CDR3 loop spans 15 amino acids. CDR1 MNHEY and CDR2 SMNVEV come from the germline V gene (reference sequence). The CDR3 bases are TGTGCCAGCAGATCTCCTAGCGGGAACCTTTACGAGCAGTACTTC. Translation: CASRSPSGNLYEQYF.

The chain links TRBV9 to TRBJ1-4, with a tentative D call TRBD1 (5 bases). Per the germline V gene, CDR1 is SGDLS and CDR2 is YYNGEE. V lost 2 bases to trimming and J lost 8 bases, with 19 bases between them. This CDR3 has 16 amino acids. CDR3 loop: CASSVGEGQVIEKLFF. In nucleotides, the CDR3 is TGTGCCAGCAGCGTGGGAGAGGGGCAGGTCATCGAAAAACTGTTTTTT.

The chain has TRBV2 and TRBJ1-5; TRBD1 is a possible D gene (5 bases). This CDR3 is built from 15 residues. Germline V gene lookup returns CDR1 SNHLY and CDR2 FYNNEI. Between the trimmed V and J ends, which lost 0 bases and 6 bases, there was a span of 12 bases. CDR3 protein: CASSEAIGAGQPQHF. Written as DNA, the CDR3 is TGTGCCAGCAGTGAAGCGATAGGGGCCGGTCAGCCCCAGCATTTT.

The chain joins TRBV10-2 to TRBJ2-7, with 10 bases lining up with TRBD2. V was pared by 3 bases and J by 0 bases, with 2 bases of the junction left unmatched. The CDR3 consists of 15 residues. Germline V gives CDR1 WSHSY, CDR2 SAAADI. The CDR3 bases are TGCGCCAGCAGTGAACCTAGCGGGGGCTCCTACGAGCAGTACTTC. Protein product: CASSEPSGGSYEQYF.

J is TRBJ1-1 and V is TRBV6-1; 7 bases line up with TRBD1. CDR3 length: 15 residues. Trimming removed 5 bases from V and 1 base from J; junction bases left unmatched: 7. Per the germline V gene, CDR1 is MNHNS and CDR2 is SASEGT. DNA for the CDR3: TGTGCCAGCAGTCGGGAGGACAGGCCGAACACTGAAGCTTTCTTT. It specifies CASSREDRPNTEAFF.

As DNA, the CDR3 is TGCGCCAGCAGCTTGCGGTCAGGGAAAAACTCTGGAAACACCATATATTTT. It is translated as CASSLRSGKNSGNTIYF. The rearrangement joins TRBV5-1 to TRBJ1-3; D might be TRBD1 (5 bases). CDR1 and CDR2 from the germline V gene are SGHRS and YFSETQ. The CDR3 sequence is 17 residues long. Trimming pared 1 base from V and 0 bases from J, leaving 14 bases between. The full variable domain, with the rest looked up from reference TRBV5-1 and TRBJ1-3, is KAGVTQTPRYLIKTRGQQVTLSCSPISGHRSVSWYQQTPGQGLQFLFEYFSETQRNKGNFPGRFSGRQFSNSRSEMNVSTLELGDSALYLCASSLRSGKNSGNTIYFGEGSWLTVV.

The chain couples TRBV18 to TRBJ1-5; D call uncertain. The CDR3 spans 16 residues. Germline V gene sequence: CDR1 KGHSH, CDR2 LQKENI. The ends were cut back, 1 base at V and 0 bases at J, with 10 bases in the middle. In DNA, the CDR3 is TGTGCCAGCTCACCACTGGCACCGAATAGCAATCAGCCCCAGCATTTT. Protein: CASSPLAPNSNQPQHF.

The chain uses TRBV5-4 and TRBJ1-2, with a tentative D call TRBD1 (5 bases). The length of the CDR3 is 14 residues. Germline CDR1 and CDR2: SGHNT and YYREEE (reference sequence). The V and J ends lost 1 base and 7 bases respectively, with 14 bases between them. The CDR3 loop reads CASSLFMGGTGYTF. The CDR3 DNA reads as TGTGCCAGCAGCTTGTTTATGGGAGGGACTGGCTACACCTTC.

This chain connects TRBV2 to TRBJ2-5; the D is unclear. V gave up 4 bases and J gave up 3 bases, with 6 bases separating them. From germline, CDR1 is SNHLY and CDR2 FYNNEI. The CDR3 is 12 amino acids. The CDR3 coding sequence is TGTGCCAGCAGTGTGTCGAAAGAGACCCAGTACTTC. It encodes CASSVSKETQYF.

The chain uses TRBV18 and TRBJ2-1; 8 bases are shared with TRBD1. Germline CDR1 reads KGHSH; CDR2 reads LQKENI. V was pared by 6 bases and J by 9 bases, with 13 bases of the junction left unmatched. This CDR3 is 15 amino acids long. DNA for the CDR3: TGTGCCAGCTCCCAAACCGACTCAGGGGGCAGTGAGCAGTTCTTC. Protein product: CASSQTDSGGSEQFF. The complete variable domain, with remaining parts taken from reference TRBV18 and TRBJ2-1, reads NAGVMQNPRHLVRRRGQEARLRCSPMKGHSHVYWYRQLPEEGLKFMVYLQKENIIDESGMPKERFSAEFPKEGPSILRIQQVVRGDSAAYFCASSQTDSGGSEQFFGPGTRLTVL.

The gene calls are TRBV2 and TRBJ2-2; D unresolved. The length of the CDR3 is 16 residues. In germline, CDR1 is SNHLY, CDR2 FYNNEI. Trimming shortened V by 2 bases and J by 1 base, and 11 bases separated the two germline ends. The CDR3 bases are TGTGCCAGCAGTGAAATGAGCCTTGGGAACACCGGGGAGCTGTTTTTT. Translated: CASSEMSLGNTGELFF.

Remarks on this clone: A read error is the likely source, as a far larger clone sits one nucleotide away. Other nucleotide sequences in the sample specify the same CDR3. The chain couples TRBV30 to TRBJ1-1; D is unclear. The CDR3 has 13 amino acids. Germline CDR1 GTSNPN, CDR2 SVGIG (reference sequence). Trimming removed 2 bases from V and 0 bases from J, with 7 bases in between. The CDR3 loop is CAWSLGVNTEAFF. The CDR3 region has the DNA TGTGCCTGGAGTTTAGGCGTGAACACTGAAGCTTTCTTT.

The V call is TRBV10-3, the J call TRBJ2-7, with D unclear. V was trimmed by 8 bases and J by 2 bases, leaving 13 bases between them. The CDR3 loop spans 13 amino acids. Germline V gene data show CDR1 as ENHRY and CDR2 as SYGVKD. Here the CDR3 reads CAIAVAETYEQYF. The CDR3 coding sequence is TGTGCCATCGCAGTAGCCGAAACCTACGAGCAGTACTTC.

The chain uses TRBV21-1 and TRBJ2-1; no DNA check was done on the table's D call, TRBD1. TRBV21-1 is a recognized pseudogene. The CDR3 is made up of 12 amino acids. The CDR3 nucleotides read TGTGCCAGCAGCCACAGGGGCAATGAGCAGTTCTTC. The encoded protein is CASSHRGNEQFF.

The rearrangement joins TRBV28 to TRBJ2-7; perhaps TRBD1 as D (7 bases). The CDR3 is 14 amino acids. V was clipped by 4 bases and J by 3 bases, with 13 bases between them. Germline assignment: CDR1 MDHEN and CDR2 SYDVKM. This CDR3 is CASSWRDRHYEQYF. CDR3 in DNA: TGTGCCAGCAGTTGGCGGGACAGACACTACGAGCAGTACTTC. Looking up the rest from reference TRBV28 and TRBJ2-7 gives the full variable domain: DVKVTQSSRYLVKRTGEKVFLECVQDMDHENMFWYRQDPGLGLRLIYFSYDVKMKEKGDIPEGYSVSREKKERFSLILESASTNQTSMYLCASSWRDRHYEQYFGPGTRLTVT.

J is TRBJ2-7 and V is TRBV28, with D possibly being TRBD2 (6 bases). This CDR3 spans 13 amino acids. Germline lookup yields CDR1 MDHEN and CDR2 SYDVKM. Trimming took off 11 bases at V and 1 base at J, with 15 bases between the two ends. For the CDR3, the DNA is TGTGCCTCCCTGAGCGGGTCTTCCTACGAGCAGTACTTC. Its protein product is CASLSGSSYEQYF.

As to this clone: This CDR3 is also generated by other DNA sequences in the sample. The chain has TRBV5-1 and TRBJ1-4, with 7 nucleotides matching TRBD1. The CDR3 is made up of 14 amino acids. CDR1 is SGHRS, CDR2 YFSETQ, per germline. V lost 3 bases and J lost 8; bases outside the gene matches: 7. CDR3 loop: CASSSGTAREKLFF. The CDR3 DNA is TGCGCCAGCAGCTCCGGGACAGCAAGGGAAAAACTGTTTTTT.